Given below is one T cell receptor beta chain in context. This clone turned up a few times. What antigen it recognizes has not been identified. Base quality data are lacking; no much larger clone is found one base away. A single peripheral blood draw of roughly 0.11 L on average was collected from each donor into heparinised tubes. A BD FACSAria II and a panel including CD45RO, CCR7, CD25, CD127, CD95 and CD27 were used to sort naive, central memory, regulatory and stem cell-like memory CD4+ T cells. All sorted populations exceeded 98% purity. Right away, PBMCs were isolated by Lymphoprep density gradient centrifugation and were stained directly, with no culture step. So that batch effects would be minimized, each experiment stained and sorted samples in pairs, pairing one healthy donor with one patient. Relative to germline, V is 4 bases shorter and J is 6 bases shorter, with 24 bases between their ends. The CDR3 numbers 17 residues from cysteine through phenylalanine. Only the CDR3 part of the read is kept: 51 bases, read in frame from the first base. The CDR1 and CDR2 encoded by the germline V gene (reference sequence) are LNHDA and SQIVND.

This entry comes from a study of beta chain features in type 1 diabetes (dated by TCRdb to 2016 to 2019). Broadly, across the study: Patients and healthy donors did not differ in mean age, gender distribution, total cell number or subset yield. In the study, recently diagnosed type 1 diabetes patients and matched healthy donors were compared on the TCRB repertoires of their sorted circulating CD4+ T cell subsets. Whereas all 30 or so donors provided naive and central memory subsets, regulatory and stem cell-like memory subsets were isolated from just 8 patients and about eight healthy donors. A total of approximately 100 million sorted cells were examined across all samples, and the number of cells per subset was strongly correlated with RNA yield.

Findings and caveats that apply to the study as a whole: Only small numbers of individuals were included in the HLA sub-analyses, which left unresolved whether HLA type had any influence on TCRB rearrangement. The naive, central memory and regulatory TCRB repertoires appeared to resemble one another more closely among patients than among healthy donors. A moderate but significant shortening of TCRB CDR3 length was observed in type 1 diabetes patients in all four CD4+ subsets. Shorter templates might be favored by PCR, yet because patient and control samples were amplified and corrected together, any such skew would affect both groups equally. At VDJ recombination sites, type 1 diabetes patients had fewer insertions and more deleted nucleotides, which implies abnormalities in thymic rearrangement. Because cDNA was sequenced instead of genomic DNA, highly expressing activated cells could be over-represented, though the groups showed no difference in activation or CD3 levels.

The entire isolated RNA was reverse transcribed using the High Capacity cDNA Reverse Transcription Kit, and thus expressed TCRB transcripts were sequenced. Naive, central memory and regulatory T cell samples underwent deep immunoSEQ sequencing, averaging around 3.6 million total reads per sample. After sorted cells were lysed in RLT buffer, RNA was extracted with DNase-treated RNeasy Micro or Mini kits, with the choice depending on cell number. Each cell subset was processed on its own to prevent cross-contamination, while patient and healthy donor samples were processed together. The immunoSEQ multiplex PCR was used to amplify TCRB sequences from cDNA, yielding 87-bp fragments that span the CDR3 region. The amplicons were sequenced using the Illumina HiSeq platform. In the source study's methods: Synthetic template baselines were used to correct PCR bias computationally, reads within Hamming distance 2 were collapsed, and singletons that could not be merged were discarded. Reads were aligned against IMGT so that V, D and J genes, CDR3 length and insertions or deletions at six rearrangement sites could be assigned. Within each subset, clonotype counts were normalized to the number of sorted cells before true diversity and Gini coefficients were calculated with the tcR R package. Repertoire sharing was quantified using the overlap coefficient calculated on TCRB nucleotide sequences. Out-of-frame TCRB sequences from naive cells were analyzed to stand in for the pre-selection repertoire. TCRdb took over this immuneACCESS table, retaining in-frame rearrangements with V and J assigned. Such tables are incomplete; in checked studies, under half of the missing clones stem from an unresolved V gene, and the remainder is unexplained. The DNA gave D and trimming, while V, J and clone size come from that table. The sample yields 900,000 or so clones; roughly 15% were counted once. The ten most abundant clones make up around 0.02% of the sample.

The sequenced material came from naive CD4+ T cells from blood. The cell subset or site tag for this specimen amounts to: true naive CD4+ T cells. The sequence links TRBV19 to TRBJ1-2; TRBD1 is a possible D gene, resting on 5 matching bases. The sequence came from a woman aged 18-29 years in good health. The CDR3 protein: CASSTTTTEGNRDGYTF. At the DNA level, the sequence is TGTGCCAGTAGTACCACGACGACGGAGGGGAATAGGGATGGCTACACCTTC.